The next 27 T cell receptor beta chains were all read from a single sample in a study of blood T cell repertoires in COVID-19. Assay used: immunoSEQ multiplex PCR; TCRdb lists only in-frame clones, some missing. The sample contains around 100,000 clones, around 85% of which appear only once. Input material: peripheral blood. The receptors derive from a human donor in a cohort sampled during active COVID-19.

This clone was observed once. The chain employs TRBV15 and TRBJ2-1; 14 nucleotides line up with TRBD2. The V gene's germline CDR1 is LNHNV and CDR2 YYDKDF (reference sequence). The CDR3 is 23 amino acids. V trimming: 0 bases; J trimming: 1 base; junction bases outside the gene matches: 17. The CDR3 DNA follows: TGTGCCACCAGCAGAGATATCAGGGAACCCGGGACTAGCGGGAGCTGGTCCTACAATGAGCAGTTCTTC. Encoded protein: CATSRDIREPGTSGSWSYNEQFF.

The chain is built from TRBV2 and TRBJ2-5, with 7 bases fitting TRBD1. Germline V gene lookup returns CDR1 SNHLY and CDR2 FYNNEI. The CDR3 contains 14 residues. With 7 bases clipped from V and 4 bases from J, the junction kept 9 bases outside the gene matches. The CDR3 reads CASKGPQGRETQYF. In nucleotides, the CDR3 is TGTGCCAGCAAAGGCCCACAGGGGAGAGAGACCCAGTACTTC.

The chain combines TRBV12-3 or TRBV12-4 with TRBJ1-1; the D gene is possibly TRBD1 (5 bases). V shed 6 bases and J shed 7 bases, with 12 bases lying between them. This CDR3 spans 12 amino acids. CDR3 coding DNA: TGTGCCAGCAGGGGAGGGACGGTTGAAGCTTTCTTT. Amino acid sequence: CASRGGTVEAFF.

The V call is TRBV10-3, the J call TRBJ1-2; 7 bases are shared with TRBD1. The CDR3 extends over 12 amino acids. The V segment lost 4 bases and the J segment 4 bases; nucleotides outside the gene matches: 0. In germline, CDR1 is ENHRY, CDR2 SYGVKD. The CDR3 region has the DNA TGTGCCATCAGTGGGGACAGCTATGGCTACACCTTC. Translating it yields CAISGDSYGYTF.

The V and J genes are TRBV3-1 (or the pseudogene TRBV3-2) and TRBJ1-3; D call uncertain. From germline, CDR1 is LGHDT and CDR2 YNNKEL (reference sequence). V was clipped by 4 bases and J by 8 bases, with 18 bases between them. The CDR3 extends over 15 amino acids. The CDR3 bases are TGTGCCAGCAGCCCCCCCGGGAGTACAGTGGACACCATATATTTT. Translating it yields CASSPPGSTVDTIYF.

J is TRBJ2-7 and V is TRBV7-2; perhaps TRBD1 as D (5 bases). Germline V gene data show CDR1 as SGHTA and CDR2 as FQGNSA. The CDR3 has 14 amino acids. V was pared by 1 base and J by 3 bases, with 10 bases between. CDR3 bases: TGTGCCAGCAGCTTAGAGGGGTCCTTCTACGAGCAGTACTTC. Amino acids: CASSLEGSFYEQYF. Full variable domain (remainder filled in from reference TRBV7-2 and TRBJ2-7): GAGVSQSPSNKVTEKGKDVELRCDPISGHTALYWYRQSLGQGLEFLIYFQGNSAPDKSGLPSDRFSAERTGGSVSTLTIQRTQQEDSAVYLCASSLEGSFYEQYFGPGTRLTVT.

J is TRBJ2-5 and V is TRBV5-1; D may be TRBD2 (6 bases). The CDR3 covers 13 residues. The germline gives CDR1 SGHRS, CDR2 YFSETQ. The germline V and J ends were trimmed by 4 bases and 2 bases, with 9 bases remaining between them. DNA for the CDR3: TGCGCCAGCAGCGGCGGGACTCAAGAGACCCAGTACTTC. Translating gives CASSGGTQETQYF.

The chain uses TRBV27 and TRBJ2-7, with a weak D call TRBD2 (6 bases). The CDR3 runs 13 residues. CDR1 is MNHEY, CDR2 SMNVEV, per germline (reference sequence). Trimming removed 5 bases at V and 11 bases at J, with 19 bases between. CDR3 protein: CASSAAPGAAKYF. The CDR3 nucleotides are TGTGCCAGCAGTGCGGCCCCGGGAGCCGCTAAGTACTTC.

The J gene is TRBJ1-2, the V gene TRBV6-5; TRBD1 matches 7 bases. Germline V CDR1 and CDR2: MNHEY, SVGAGI. Unmatched junction bases numbered 9, after V lost 6 bases and J lost 2 bases. This CDR3 comprises 15 residues. The CDR3 DNA reads TGTGCCAGCAGCCGCACCGGGACAGAAAACTATGGCTACACCTTC. This gives the protein CASSRTGTENYGYTF.

J is TRBJ1-1 and V is TRBV7-6, with D possibly being TRBD1 (6 bases). V lost 4 bases and J 4 bases, leaving 16 bases between the germline ends. The CDR3 has 15 residues. From germline, CDR1 is SGHVS and CDR2 FNYEAQ. CDR3 residues: CASSSGYRAGTEAFF. DNA of the CDR3: TGTGCCAGCAGCTCCGGGTACAGGGCGGGCACTGAAGCTTTCTTT.

This chain links TRBV24-1 with TRBJ2-1, with 12 bases identical to TRBD2. This CDR3 spans 16 amino acids. V was pared by 4 bases and J by 7 bases, with 7 bases of the junction left unmatched. Germline loops: CDR1 KGHDR, CDR2 SFDVKD. CDR3 nucleotide sequence: TGTGCCACCAGTGACCCCGGGACTAGCGGGTCTAATGAGCAGTTCTTC. Its protein is CATSDPGTSGSNEQFF.

This chain links TRBV7-8 with TRBJ2-6, with 8 bases fitting TRBD1. The CDR3 contains 16 residues. Germline values: CDR1 SGHVS, CDR2 FQNEAQ. Unmatched junction bases numbered 3, after V lost 5 bases and J lost 0 bases. CDR3 region: CASSRGQGSGANVLTF. Written as DNA, the CDR3 is TGTGCCAGCAGCCGAGGACAGGGCTCTGGGGCCAACGTCCTGACTTTC.

The V gene is TRBV5-5, the J gene TRBJ2-5; 7 nucleotides align to TRBD1. Germline values: CDR1 SGHKS, CDR2 YYEKEE (reference sequence). CDR3 length: 12 amino acids. The V segment lost 4 bases and the J segment 5 bases; nucleotides outside the gene matches: 2. In DNA, the CDR3 is TGTGCCAGCAGCCAGACAGGGGAGACCCAGTACTTC. Its translation: CASSQTGETQYF.

The chain recombines TRBV6-5 with TRBJ2-1; TRBD1 agrees at 9 bases. J lost 8 bases, V lost 4 bases, and 9 bases had no gene match. The CDR3 spans 15 residues. The V gene's germline CDR1 is MNHEY and CDR2 SVGAGI. DNA of the CDR3: TGTGCCAGCAGTTCTCCAGGGACAGGGAGGCATGAGCAGTTCTTC. Residues: CASSSPGTGRHEQFF.

The rearrangement uses TRBV10-3 and TRBJ2-7; D may be TRBD2 (7 bases). CDR1 and CDR2 from the germline V gene are ENHRY and SYGVKD. This CDR3 has 12 amino acids. V lost 10 bases and J lost 3, with 13 bases in between. Here the CDR3 reads CATGGGLYEQYF. DNA for the CDR3: TGTGCCACTGGGGGGGGGCTCTACGAGCAGTACTTC.

V gene TRBV19 combines with J gene TRBJ1-4, with 7 bases lining up with TRBD1. With 5 bases clipped from V and 2 bases from J, the junction kept 5 bases outside the gene matches. In germline, CDR1 is LNHDA, CDR2 SQIVND (reference sequence). This CDR3 region has 15 residues. The CDR3 sequence is CASSRLDRTNEKLFF. The DNA of the CDR3 is TGTGCCAGTAGTCGCCTGGACAGGACTAATGAAAAACTGTTTTTT. The full variable domain, in which reference TRBV19 and TRBJ1-4 provide the parts outside the CDR3, is DGGITQSPKYLFRKEGQNVTLSCEQNLNHDAMYWYRQDPGQGLRLIYYSQIVNDFQKGDIAEGYSVSREKKESFPLTVTSAQKNPTAFYLCASSRLDRTNEKLFFGSGTQLSVL.

V is TRBV3-1 (or the pseudogene TRBV3-2) and J is TRBJ2-5; no definite D call. The V and J ends lost 0 bases and 4 bases respectively, with 9 bases between them. The CDR3 loop spans 14 amino acids. Germline V gene data show CDR1 as LGHDT and CDR2 as YNNKEL (reference sequence). The CDR3 DNA reads as TGTGCCAGCAGCCAAGACGCCGGCGGAGAGACCCAGTACTTC. Its translation: CASSQDAGGETQYF.

The chain links TRBV7-2 to TRBJ2-7, with 9 positions matching TRBD2. The CDR3 has 13 residues. With V trimmed by 8 bases and J by 6 bases, 8 bases remained unmatched. Germline V gene lookup returns CDR1 SGHTA and CDR2 FQGNSA. The CDR3 DNA sequence: TGTGCCAGCGTTGGGCTAGCGGGAACCGAGCAGTACTTC. It codes for CASVGLAGTEQYF.

The chain couples TRBV30 to TRBJ1-2; 10 bases fit TRBD1. V was pared by 3 bases and J by 7 bases, with 2 bases of the junction left unmatched. The CDR3 has 12 amino acids. Germline loops: CDR1 GTSNPN, CDR2 SVGIG (reference sequence). The CDR3 DNA reads TGTGCCTGGAGCTGGACAGGGGGTGGCTACACCTTC. It yields the protein CAWSWTGGGYTF.

This chain links TRBV27 with TRBJ1-4; D remains ambiguous. The CDR3 extends over 12 amino acids. Germline loops: CDR1 MNHEY, CDR2 SMNVEV (reference sequence). Trimming removed 6 bases at V and 7 bases at J, with 9 bases between. The CDR3 region is CASRGDPEKLFF. Here the CDR3 DNA reads TGTGCCAGCAGAGGAGACCCTGAAAAACTGTTTTTT.

The chain couples TRBV13 to TRBJ2-1, with D possibly matching TRBD1 (5 bases). The CDR3 is 13 amino acids. Germline V gene data show CDR1 as PRHDT and CDR2 as FYEKMQ (reference sequence). Trimming pared 0 bases from V and 8 bases from J, leaving 8 bases between. As DNA, the CDR3 is TGTGCCAGCAGCTTAGGCCCCAGGGATGAGCAGTTCTTC. Translation gives CASSLGPRDEQFF.

This clone was seen only a few times. The DNA of the CDR3 is TGTGCCAGCGGCTCAACAGGGCTCGGTGAAAAACTGTTTTTT. It specifies CASGSTGLGEKLFF. The chain recombines TRBV2 with TRBJ1-4; maybe TRBD1 (6 bases). Trimming took 8 bases from V and 7 from J, leaving 17 bases between them. This CDR3 is 14 amino acids long. CDR1 and CDR2 from the germline V gene are SNHLY and FYNNEI.

The V and J genes are TRBV6-1 and TRBJ2-7; 7 bases are shared with TRBD1. Germline loops: CDR1 MNHNS, CDR2 SASEGT. The CDR3 length is 14 residues. After removal of 1 base from V and 3 bases from J, the junction contained 3 bases not matched to a gene. CDR3 protein: CASSEGAGGYEQYF. The DNA for the CDR3 is TGTGCCAGCAGTGAAGGGGCAGGGGGCTACGAGCAGTACTTC.

V usage is TRBV12-3 or TRBV12-4 and J usage is TRBJ1-1; D gene unclear. The CDR3 consists of 11 residues. Trimming cost V 4 bases and J 6 bases, with 6 bases left between them. The CDR3 is CASSSPAEAFF. The CDR3 DNA follows: TGTGCCAGCAGTTCTCCTGCTGAAGCTTTCTTT.

The J gene is TRBJ2-1, the V gene TRBV7-9, with D maybe TRBD2 (6 bases). The ends were cut back, 4 bases at V and 3 bases at J, with 16 bases in the middle. The CDR3 is made up of 16 amino acids. CDR1 and CDR2 from the germline V gene are SEHNR and FQNEAQ (reference sequence). In DNA form, the CDR3 reads TGTGCCAGCAGCTCGAGATGGCGGGATGTCTACAATGAGCAGTTCTTC. It specifies CASSSRWRDVYNEQFF.

The chain is built from TRBV18 and TRBJ2-1, with 7 bases that match TRBD1. Germline assignment: CDR1 KGHSH and CDR2 LQKENI. V lost 2 bases, J lost 5 bases, and 9 bases stayed unmatched. The CDR3 runs 16 residues. The chain's CDR3 is CASSPSLRTGNNEQFF. In nucleotides, the CDR3 is TGTGCCAGCTCACCATCTTTAAGGACAGGTAACAATGAGCAGTTCTTC.

The genes are TRBV5-1 and TRBJ1-2; tentative D call: TRBD1 (6 bases). The CDR3 is made up of 16 amino acids. The ends were cut back, 1 base at V and 3 bases at J, with 16 bases in the middle. The germline gives CDR1 SGHRS, CDR2 YFSETQ. Here the CDR3 reads CASSLTGMGSDYGYTF. CDR3 nucleotides: TGCGCCAGCAGCTTGACAGGGATGGGATCGGACTATGGCTACACCTTC.